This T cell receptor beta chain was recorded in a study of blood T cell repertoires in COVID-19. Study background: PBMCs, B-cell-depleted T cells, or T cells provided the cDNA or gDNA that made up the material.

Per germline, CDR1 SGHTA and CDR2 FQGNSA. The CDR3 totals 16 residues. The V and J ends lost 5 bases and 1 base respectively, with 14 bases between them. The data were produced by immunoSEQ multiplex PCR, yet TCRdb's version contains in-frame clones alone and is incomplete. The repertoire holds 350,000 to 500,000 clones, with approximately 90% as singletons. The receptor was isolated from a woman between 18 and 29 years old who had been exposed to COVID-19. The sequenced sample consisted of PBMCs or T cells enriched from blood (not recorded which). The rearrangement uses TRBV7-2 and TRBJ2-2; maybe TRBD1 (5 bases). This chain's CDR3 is CASSPIGQLNTGELFF. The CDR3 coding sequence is TGTGCCAGCAGCCCCATCGGACAACTGAACACCGGGGAGCTGTTTTTT.